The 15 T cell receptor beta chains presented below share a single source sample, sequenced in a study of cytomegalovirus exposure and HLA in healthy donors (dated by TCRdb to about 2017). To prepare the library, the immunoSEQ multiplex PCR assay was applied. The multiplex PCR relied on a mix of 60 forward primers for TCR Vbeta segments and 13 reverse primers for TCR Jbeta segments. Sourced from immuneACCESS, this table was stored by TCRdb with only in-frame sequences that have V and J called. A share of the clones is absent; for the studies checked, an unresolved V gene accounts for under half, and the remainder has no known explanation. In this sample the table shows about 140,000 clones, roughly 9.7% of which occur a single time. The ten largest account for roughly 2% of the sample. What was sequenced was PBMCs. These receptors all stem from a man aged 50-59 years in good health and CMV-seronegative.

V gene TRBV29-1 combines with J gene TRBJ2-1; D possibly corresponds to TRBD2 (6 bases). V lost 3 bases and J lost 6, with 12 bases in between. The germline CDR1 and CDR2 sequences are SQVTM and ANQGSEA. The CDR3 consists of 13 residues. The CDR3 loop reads CSVEWGTPNEQFF. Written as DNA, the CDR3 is TGCAGCGTTGAGTGGGGGACTCCCAATGAGCAGTTCTTC.

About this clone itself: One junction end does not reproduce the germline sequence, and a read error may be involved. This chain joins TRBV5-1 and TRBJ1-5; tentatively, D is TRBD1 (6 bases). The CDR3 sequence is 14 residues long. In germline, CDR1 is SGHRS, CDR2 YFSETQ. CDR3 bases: TGCGCCAGCAGCCTGGACAGACCCAATCAGCCCCAGAATTTT. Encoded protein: CASSLDRPNQPQNF. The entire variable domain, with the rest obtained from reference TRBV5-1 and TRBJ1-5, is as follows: KAGVTQTPRYLIKTRGQQVTLSCSPISGHRSVSWYQQTPGQGLQFLFEYFSETQRNKGNFPGRFSGRQFSNSRSEMNVSTLELGDSALYLCASSLDRPNQPQNFGDGTRLSIL.

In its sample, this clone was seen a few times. The CDR3 loop reads CAWREDRIYTEAFF. The CDR3, as DNA: TGTGCCTGGAGAGAGGACAGAATCTACACTGAAGCTTTCTTT. V and J are TRBV30 and TRBJ1-1, with D maybe TRBD1 (6 bases). The germline V gene encodes CDR1 GTSNPN and CDR2 SVGIG (reference sequence). The CDR3 spans 14 residues. Trimming cost V 3 bases and J 3 bases, with 14 bases left between them.

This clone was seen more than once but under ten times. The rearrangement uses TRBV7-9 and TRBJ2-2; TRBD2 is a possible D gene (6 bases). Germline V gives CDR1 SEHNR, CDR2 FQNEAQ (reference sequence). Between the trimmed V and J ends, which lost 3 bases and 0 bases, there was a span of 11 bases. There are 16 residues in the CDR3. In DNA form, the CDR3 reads TGTGCCAGCAGCTTTGGAGGGGACTCGAACACCGGGGAGCTGTTTTTT. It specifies CASSFGGDSNTGELFF.

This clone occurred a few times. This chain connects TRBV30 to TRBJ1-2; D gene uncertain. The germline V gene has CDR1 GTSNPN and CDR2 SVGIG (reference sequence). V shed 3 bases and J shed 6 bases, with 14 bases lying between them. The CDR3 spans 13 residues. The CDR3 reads CAWREALVDGYTF. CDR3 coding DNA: TGTGCCTGGAGGGAGGCGTTGGTCGATGGCTACACCTTC.

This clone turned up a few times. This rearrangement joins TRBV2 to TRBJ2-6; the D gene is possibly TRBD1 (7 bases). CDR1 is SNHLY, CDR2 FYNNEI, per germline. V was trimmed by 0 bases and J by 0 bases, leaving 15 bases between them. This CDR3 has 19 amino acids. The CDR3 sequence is CASSEARFQGGSGANVLTF. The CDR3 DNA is TGTGCCAGCAGTGAAGCGCGTTTCCAGGGGGGCTCTGGGGCCAACGTCCTGACTTTC.

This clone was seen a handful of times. CDR3 sequence: CASSLGGSLYEQYF. In DNA form, the CDR3 reads TGTGCCAGCAGCTTGGGTGGGAGCCTCTACGAGCAGTACTTC. The chain is built from TRBV5-6 and TRBJ2-5; possible D gene TRBD2, 5 bases. TRBJ2-7 matches the DNA end more closely, so the J call is doubtful. This CDR3 has 14 amino acids. CDR1 is SGHDT and CDR2 is YYEEEE in the germline V gene.

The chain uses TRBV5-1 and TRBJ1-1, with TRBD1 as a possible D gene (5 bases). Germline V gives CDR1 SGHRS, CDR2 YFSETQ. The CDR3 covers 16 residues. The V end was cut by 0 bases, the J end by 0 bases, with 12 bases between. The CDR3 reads CASSLASDSVNTEAFF. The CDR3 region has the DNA TGCGCCAGCAGCTTGGCGTCAGACAGCGTGAACACTGAAGCTTTCTTT.

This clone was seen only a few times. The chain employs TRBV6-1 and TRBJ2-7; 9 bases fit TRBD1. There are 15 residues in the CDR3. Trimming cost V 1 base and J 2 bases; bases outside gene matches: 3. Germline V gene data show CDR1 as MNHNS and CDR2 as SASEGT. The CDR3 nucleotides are TGTGCCAGCAGTGAAGGGACAGGGGACCCCTACGAGCAGTACTTC. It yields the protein CASSEGTGDPYEQYF.

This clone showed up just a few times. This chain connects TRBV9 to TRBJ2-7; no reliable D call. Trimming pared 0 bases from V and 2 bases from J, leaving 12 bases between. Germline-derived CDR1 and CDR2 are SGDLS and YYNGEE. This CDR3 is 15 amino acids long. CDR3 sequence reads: CASSVEARVTYEQYF. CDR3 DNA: TGTGCCAGCAGCGTAGAAGCGAGAGTAACCTACGAGCAGTACTTC. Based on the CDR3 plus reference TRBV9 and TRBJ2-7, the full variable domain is DSGVTQTPKHLITATGQRVTLRCSPRSGDLSVYWYQQSLDQGLQFLIQYYNGEERAKGNILERFSAQQFPDLHSELNLSSLELGDSALYFCASSVEARVTYEQYFGPGTRLTVT.

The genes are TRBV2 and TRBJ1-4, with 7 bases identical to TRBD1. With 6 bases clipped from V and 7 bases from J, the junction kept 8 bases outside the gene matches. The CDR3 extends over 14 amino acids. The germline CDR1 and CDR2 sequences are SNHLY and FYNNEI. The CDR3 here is CASRFRGQVEKLFF. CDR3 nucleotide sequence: TGTGCCAGCAGGTTTAGGGGGCAGGTTGAAAAACTGTTTTTT.

CDR3 DNA: TGTGCCAGCAGCTTAGGGGGGCGGGGCTACACCTTC. Protein: CASSLGGRGYTF. The chain recombines TRBV13 with TRBJ1-2, with a possible D match to TRBD1 (5 bases). V was trimmed by 0 bases and J by 8 bases, leaving 7 bases between them. There are 12 residues in the CDR3. Germline values: CDR1 PRHDT, CDR2 FYEKMQ (reference sequence).

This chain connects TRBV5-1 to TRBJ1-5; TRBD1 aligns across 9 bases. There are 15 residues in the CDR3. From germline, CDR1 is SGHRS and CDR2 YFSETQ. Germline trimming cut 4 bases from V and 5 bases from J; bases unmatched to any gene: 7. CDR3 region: CASSEGQGPYQPQHF. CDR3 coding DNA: TGCGCCAGCAGCGAGGGACAGGGCCCCTATCAGCCCCAGCATTTT.

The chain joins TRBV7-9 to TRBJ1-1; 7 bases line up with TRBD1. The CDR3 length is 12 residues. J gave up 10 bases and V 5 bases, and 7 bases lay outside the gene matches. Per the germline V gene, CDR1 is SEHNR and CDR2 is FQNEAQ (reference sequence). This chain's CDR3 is CASSVGQERAFF. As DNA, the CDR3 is TGTGCCAGCAGCGTCGGACAGGAACGAGCTTTCTTT.

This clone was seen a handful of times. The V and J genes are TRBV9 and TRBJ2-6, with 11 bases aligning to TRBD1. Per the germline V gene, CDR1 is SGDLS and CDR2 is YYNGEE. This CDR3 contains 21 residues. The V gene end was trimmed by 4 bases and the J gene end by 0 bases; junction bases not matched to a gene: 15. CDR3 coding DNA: TGTGCCAGCAGCCTTCGGACAGGGGGCGCCCCCTTGGGCTCTGGGGCCAACGTCCTGACTTTC. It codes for CASSLRTGGAPLGSGANVLTF.